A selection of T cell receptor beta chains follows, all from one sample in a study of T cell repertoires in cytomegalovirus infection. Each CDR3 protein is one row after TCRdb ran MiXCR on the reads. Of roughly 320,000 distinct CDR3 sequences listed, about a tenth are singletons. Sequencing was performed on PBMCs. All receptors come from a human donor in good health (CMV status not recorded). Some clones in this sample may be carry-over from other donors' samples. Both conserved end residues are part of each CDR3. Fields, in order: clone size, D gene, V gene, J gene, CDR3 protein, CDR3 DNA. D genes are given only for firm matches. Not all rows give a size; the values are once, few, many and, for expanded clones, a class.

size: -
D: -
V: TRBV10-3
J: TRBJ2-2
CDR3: CAIRKNTGELFF
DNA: TGTGCCATCCGAAAAAACACCGGGGAGCTGTTTTTT

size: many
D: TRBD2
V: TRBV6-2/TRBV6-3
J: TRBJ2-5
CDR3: CASSFPGSGGPQETQYF
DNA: TGTGCCAGCAGTTTCCCCGGGTCGGGGGGACCCCAAGAGACCCAGTACTTC

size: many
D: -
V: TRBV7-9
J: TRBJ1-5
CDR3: CASSLGAGIGNQPQHF
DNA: TGTGCCAGCAGCTTAGGGGCAGGGATCGGCAATCAGCCCCAGCATTTT

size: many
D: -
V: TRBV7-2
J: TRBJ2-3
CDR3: CASSLDGSGSTDTQYF
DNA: TGTGCCAGCAGCTTAGATGGTAGCGGCAGCACAGATACGCAGTATTTT

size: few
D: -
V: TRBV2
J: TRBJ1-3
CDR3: CASRASSSGNTIYF
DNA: TGTGCCAGCAGGGCATCGAGCTCTGGAAACACCATATATTTT

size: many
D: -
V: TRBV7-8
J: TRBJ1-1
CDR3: CASSLERFRPNTEAFF
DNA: TGTGCCAGCAGCTTAGAAAGGTTCAGGCCGAACACTGAAGCTTTCTTT

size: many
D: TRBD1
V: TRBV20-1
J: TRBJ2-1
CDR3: CSATALRQGADNNEQFF
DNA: TGCAGTGCTACAGCTTTGAGACAGGGGGCGGATAACAATGAGCAGTTCTTC

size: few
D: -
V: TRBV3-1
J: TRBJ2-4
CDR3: CASSQAGGIAKNIQYF
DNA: TGTGCCAGCAGCCAAGCGGGCGGGATAGCCAAAAACATTCAGTACTTC

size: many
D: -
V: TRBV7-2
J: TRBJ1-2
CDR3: CASSQQGGYGYTF
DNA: TGTGCCAGCAGCCAACAGGGTGGCTATGGCTACACCTTC

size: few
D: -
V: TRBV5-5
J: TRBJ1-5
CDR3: CASSLAGSSSNQPQHF
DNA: TGTGCCAGCAGCTTGGCGGGCAGCAGTAGCAATCAGCCCCAGCATTTT

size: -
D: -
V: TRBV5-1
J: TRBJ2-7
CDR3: CASSVGDFSYEQYF
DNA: TGCGCCAGCAGCGTCGGGGATTTCTCCTACGAGCAGTACTTC

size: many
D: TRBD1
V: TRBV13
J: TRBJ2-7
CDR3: CASSPPDRGPEQYF
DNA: TGTGCCAGCAGCCCACCAGACAGGGGGCCCGAGCAGTACTTC

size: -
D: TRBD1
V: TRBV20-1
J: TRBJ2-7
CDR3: CSAKQGAYEQYF
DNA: TGCAGTGCAAAACAGGGGGCCTACGAGCAGTACTTC

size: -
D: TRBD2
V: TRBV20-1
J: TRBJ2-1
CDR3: CSAGGGGSYNEQFF
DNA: TGCAGTGCGGGGGGGGGGGGCTCCTACAATGAGCAGTTCTTC

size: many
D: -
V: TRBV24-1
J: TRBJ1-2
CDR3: CATSDYGGARANYGYTF
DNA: TGTGCCACCAGTGATTACGGGGGCGCTCGCGCTAACTATGGCTACACCTTC

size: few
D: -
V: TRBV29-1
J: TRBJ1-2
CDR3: CSVVGGQGYGYTF
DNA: TGCAGCGTTGTCGGGGGGCAGGGATATGGCTACACCTTC

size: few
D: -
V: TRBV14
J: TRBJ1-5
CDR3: CASSHWGSNQPQHF
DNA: TGTGCCAGCAGTCACTGGGGGAGCAATCAGCCCCAGCATTTT

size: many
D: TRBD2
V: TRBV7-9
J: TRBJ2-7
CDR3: CASSSPGTSTYEQYF
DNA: TGTGCCAGCAGCTCCCCCGGGACTAGTACCTACGAGCAGTACTTC

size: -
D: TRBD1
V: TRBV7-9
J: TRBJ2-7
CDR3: CASSSGTGGNFGYEQYF
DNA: TGTGCCAGCAGCTCCGGGACAGGGGGTAATTTCGGCTACGAGCAGTACTTC

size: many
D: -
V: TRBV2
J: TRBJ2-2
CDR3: CASRGRNTGELFF
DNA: TGTGCCAGCAGAGGACGAAACACCGGGGAGCTGTTTTTT

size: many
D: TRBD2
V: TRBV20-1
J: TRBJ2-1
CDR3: CSARAPGLGAYNEQFF
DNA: TGCAGTGCTAGAGCCCCGGGACTAGGGGCCTACAATGAGCAGTTCTTC

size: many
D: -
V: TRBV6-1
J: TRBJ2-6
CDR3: CASSSGTAMISGANVLTF
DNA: TGTGCCAGCAGTTCGGGGACGGCGATGATCTCTGGGGCCAACGTCCTGACTTTC

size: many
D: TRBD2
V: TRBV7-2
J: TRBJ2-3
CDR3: CASSLVFSGGVTDTQYF
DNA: TGTGCCAGCAGCTTAGTTTTTAGCGGGGGAGTCACAGATACGCAGTATTTT

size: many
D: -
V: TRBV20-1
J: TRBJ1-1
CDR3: CSADSGLLNTEAFF
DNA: TGCAGTGCAGACAGTGGGCTATTGAACACTGAAGCTTTCTTT

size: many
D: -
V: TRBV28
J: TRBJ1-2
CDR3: CASSRSGYTF
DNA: TGTGCCAGCAGTCGGAGTGGCTACACCTTC

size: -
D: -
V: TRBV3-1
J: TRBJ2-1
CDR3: CASSQGAGEYNEQFF
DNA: TGTGCCAGCAGCCAAGGCGCCGGGGAGTACAATGAGCAGTTCTTC

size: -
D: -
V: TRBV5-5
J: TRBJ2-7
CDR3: CASSSTGGSSYEQYF
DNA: TGTGCCAGCAGCTCGACAGGCGGAAGCTCCTACGAGCAGTACTTC

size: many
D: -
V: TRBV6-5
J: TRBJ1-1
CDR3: CASSYPYATEAFF
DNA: TGTGCCAGCAGTTACCCCTATGCCACTGAAGCTTTCTTT

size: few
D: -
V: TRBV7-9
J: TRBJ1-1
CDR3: CASSLGPLEAFF
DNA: TGTGCCAGCAGCTTAGGCCCCCTGGAAGCTTTCTTT

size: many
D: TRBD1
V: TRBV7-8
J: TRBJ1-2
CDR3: CASSPTGVQGASNYGYTF
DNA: TGTGCCAGCAGCCCCACAGGCGTACAGGGGGCCTCTAACTATGGCTACACCTTC

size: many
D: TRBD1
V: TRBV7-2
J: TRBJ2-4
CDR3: CASSSYTGGISTRDIQYF
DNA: TGTGCCAGCAGCTCTTATACAGGGGGAATATCAACGAGAGACATTCAGTACTTC

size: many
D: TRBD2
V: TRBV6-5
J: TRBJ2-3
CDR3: CASSYSGTASTDTQYF
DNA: TGTGCCAGCAGTTATAGCGGGACGGCAAGCACAGATACGCAGTATTTT

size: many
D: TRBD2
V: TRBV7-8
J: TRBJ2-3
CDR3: CASSSPAGGGADTQYF
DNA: TGTGCCAGCAGCTCTCCAGCGGGGGGCGGCGCAGATACGCAGTATTTT

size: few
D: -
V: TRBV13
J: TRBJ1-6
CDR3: CASSLGYEGGSRNSPLHF
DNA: TGTGCCAGCAGCTTAGGTTATGAGGGGGGGAGTCGCAATTCACCCCTCCACTTT

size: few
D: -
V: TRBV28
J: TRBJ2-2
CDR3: CATAQRAWTGELFF
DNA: TGTGCCACCGCCCAACGGGCATGGACCGGGGAGCTGTTTTTT